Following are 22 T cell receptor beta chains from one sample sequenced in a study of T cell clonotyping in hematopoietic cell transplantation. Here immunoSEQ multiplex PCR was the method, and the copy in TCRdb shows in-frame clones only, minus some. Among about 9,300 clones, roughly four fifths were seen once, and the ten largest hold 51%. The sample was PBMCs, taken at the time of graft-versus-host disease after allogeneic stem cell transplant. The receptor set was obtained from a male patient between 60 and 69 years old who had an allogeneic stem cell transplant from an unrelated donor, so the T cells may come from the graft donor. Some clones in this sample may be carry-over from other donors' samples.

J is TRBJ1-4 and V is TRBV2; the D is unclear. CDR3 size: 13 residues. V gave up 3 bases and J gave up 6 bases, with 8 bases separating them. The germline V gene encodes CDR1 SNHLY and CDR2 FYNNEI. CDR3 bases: TGTGCCAGCAGTGATCGGCCTCATGAAAAACTGTTTTTT. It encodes CASSDRPHEKLFF.

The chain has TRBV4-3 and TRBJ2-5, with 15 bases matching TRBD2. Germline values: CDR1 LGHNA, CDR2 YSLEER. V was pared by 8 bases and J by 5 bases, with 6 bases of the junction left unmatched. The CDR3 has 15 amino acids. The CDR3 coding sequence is TGCGCCAGCTCACGGACTAGCGGGGGGGCGGAGACCCAGTACTTC. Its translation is CASSRTSGGAETQYF.

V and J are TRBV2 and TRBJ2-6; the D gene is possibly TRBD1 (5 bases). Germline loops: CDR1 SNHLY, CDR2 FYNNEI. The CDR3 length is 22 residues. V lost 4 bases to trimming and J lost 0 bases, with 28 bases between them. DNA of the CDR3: TGTGCCAGCAGTGCGGATACAGACGAAAGACAGTTACGGTTCTCTGGGGCCAACGTCCTGACTTTC. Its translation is CASSADTDERQLRFSGANVLTF.

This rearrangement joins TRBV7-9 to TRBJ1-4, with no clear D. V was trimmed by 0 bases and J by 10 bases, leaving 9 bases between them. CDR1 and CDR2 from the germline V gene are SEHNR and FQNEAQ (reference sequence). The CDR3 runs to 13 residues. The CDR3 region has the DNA TGTGCCAGCAGCTTAGCGGAGACCGGAAAACTGTTTTTT. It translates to CASSLAETGKLFF.

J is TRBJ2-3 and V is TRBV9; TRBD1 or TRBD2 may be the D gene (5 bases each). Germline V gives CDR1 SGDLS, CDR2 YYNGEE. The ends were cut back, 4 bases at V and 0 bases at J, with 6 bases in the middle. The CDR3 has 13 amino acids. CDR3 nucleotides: TGTGCCAGCAGCCGGGACAGCACAGATACGCAGTATTTT. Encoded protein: CASSRDSTDTQYF.

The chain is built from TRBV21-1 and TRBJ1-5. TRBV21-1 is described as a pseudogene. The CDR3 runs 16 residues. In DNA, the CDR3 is TGTGCCAGCAGCAAACGGAGCAGGTATAGCAATCAGCCCCAGCATTTT. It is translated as CASSKRSRYSNQPQHF.

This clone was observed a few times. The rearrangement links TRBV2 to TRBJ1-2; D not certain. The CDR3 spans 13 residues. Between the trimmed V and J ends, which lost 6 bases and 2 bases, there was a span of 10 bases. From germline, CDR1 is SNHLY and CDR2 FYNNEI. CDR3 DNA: TGTGCCAGCAGGGCAGAGGGCAACTATGGCTACACCTTC. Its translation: CASRAEGNYGYTF.

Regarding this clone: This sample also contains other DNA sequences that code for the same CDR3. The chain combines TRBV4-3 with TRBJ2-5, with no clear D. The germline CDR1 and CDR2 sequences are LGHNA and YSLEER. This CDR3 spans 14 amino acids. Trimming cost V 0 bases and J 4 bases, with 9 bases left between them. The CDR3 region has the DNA TGCGCCAGCAGCCAAGATCGGAGACCAGAGACCCAGTACTTC. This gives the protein CASSQDRRPETQYF.

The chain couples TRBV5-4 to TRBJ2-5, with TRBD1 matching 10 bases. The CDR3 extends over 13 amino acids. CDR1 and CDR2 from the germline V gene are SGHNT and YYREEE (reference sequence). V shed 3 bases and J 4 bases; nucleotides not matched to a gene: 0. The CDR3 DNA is TGTGCCAGCAGCTGGGACAGGGGAGAGACCCAGTACTTC. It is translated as CASSWDRGETQYF.

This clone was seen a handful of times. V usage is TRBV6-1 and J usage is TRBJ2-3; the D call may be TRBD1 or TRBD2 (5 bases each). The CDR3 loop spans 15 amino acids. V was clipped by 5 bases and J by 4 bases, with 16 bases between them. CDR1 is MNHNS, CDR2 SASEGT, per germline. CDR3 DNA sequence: TGTGCCAGCAGTTCCGAGGTGGGGGAGCCAGATACGCAGTATTTT. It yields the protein CASSSEVGEPDTQYF.

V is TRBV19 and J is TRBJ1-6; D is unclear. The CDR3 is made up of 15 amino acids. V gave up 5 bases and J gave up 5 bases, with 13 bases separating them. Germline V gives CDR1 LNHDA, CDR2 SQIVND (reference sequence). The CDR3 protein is CASSVQRPDNSPLHF. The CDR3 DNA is TGTGCCAGTAGTGTTCAGAGACCCGATAATTCACCCCTCCACTTT. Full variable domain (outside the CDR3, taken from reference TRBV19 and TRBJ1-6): DGGITQSPKYLFRKEGQNVTLSCEQNLNHDAMYWYRQDPGQGLRLIYYSQIVNDFQKGDIAEGYSVSREKKESFPLTVTSAQKNPTAFYLCASSVQRPDNSPLHFGNGTRLTVT.

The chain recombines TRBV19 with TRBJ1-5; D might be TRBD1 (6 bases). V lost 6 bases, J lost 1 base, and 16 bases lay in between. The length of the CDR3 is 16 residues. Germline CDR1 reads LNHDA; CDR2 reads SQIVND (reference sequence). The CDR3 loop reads CASSPRQASSNQPQHF. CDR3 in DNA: TGTGCCAGTAGCCCAAGACAGGCTTCGAGCAATCAGCCCCAGCATTTT.

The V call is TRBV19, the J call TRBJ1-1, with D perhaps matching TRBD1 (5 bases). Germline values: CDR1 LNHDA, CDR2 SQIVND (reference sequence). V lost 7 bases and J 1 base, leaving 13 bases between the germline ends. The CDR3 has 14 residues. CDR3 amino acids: CASTLGVTNTEAFF. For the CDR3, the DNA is TGTGCCAGTACCCTAGGGGTCACGAACACTGAAGCTTTCTTT.

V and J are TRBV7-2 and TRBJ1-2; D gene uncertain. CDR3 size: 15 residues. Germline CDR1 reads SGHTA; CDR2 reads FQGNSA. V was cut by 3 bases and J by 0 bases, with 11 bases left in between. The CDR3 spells CASSFQPGSNYGYTF. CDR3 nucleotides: TGTGCCAGCAGCTTCCAACCGGGATCTAACTATGGCTACACCTTC.

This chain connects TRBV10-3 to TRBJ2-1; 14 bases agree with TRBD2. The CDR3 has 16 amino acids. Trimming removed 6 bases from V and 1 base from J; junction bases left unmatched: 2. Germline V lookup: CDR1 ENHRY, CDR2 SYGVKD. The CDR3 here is CAIRGLAGDSYNEQFF. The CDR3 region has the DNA TGTGCCATCAGGGGACTAGCGGGGGATTCCTACAATGAGCAGTTCTTC.

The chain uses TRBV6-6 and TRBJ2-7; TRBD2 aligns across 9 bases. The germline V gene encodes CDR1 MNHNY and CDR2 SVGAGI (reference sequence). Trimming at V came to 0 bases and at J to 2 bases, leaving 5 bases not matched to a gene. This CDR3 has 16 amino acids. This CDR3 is CASSYSRGGVPYEQYF. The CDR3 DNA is TGTGCCAGCAGTTACTCGCGGGGGGGGGTCCCCTACGAGCAGTACTTC.

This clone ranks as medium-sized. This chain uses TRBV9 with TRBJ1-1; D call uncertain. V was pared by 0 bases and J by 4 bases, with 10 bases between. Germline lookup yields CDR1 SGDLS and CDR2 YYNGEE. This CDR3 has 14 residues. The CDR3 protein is CASSVGGGTTEAFF. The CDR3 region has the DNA TGTGCCAGCAGCGTAGGGGGTGGTACCACTGAAGCTTTCTTT.

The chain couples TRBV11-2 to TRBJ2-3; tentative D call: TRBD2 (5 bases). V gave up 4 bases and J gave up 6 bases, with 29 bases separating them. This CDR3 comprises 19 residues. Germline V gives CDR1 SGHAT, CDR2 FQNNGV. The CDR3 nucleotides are TGTGCCAGCAGCTCCCCCCGGGGAAGGACTTCACGGCGGGCTGATACGCAGTATTTT. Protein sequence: CASSSPRGRTSRRADTQYF.

The CDR3 loop reads CSVEGLAGAQYNEQFF. The CDR3 DNA sequence: TGCAGCGTTGAGGGCCTAGCGGGGGCCCAATACAATGAGCAGTTCTTC. The chain couples TRBV29-1 to TRBJ2-1; 10 bases map to TRBD2. This CDR3 region has 16 residues. The junction had 9 bases not matched to a gene; V was cut back by 3 bases and J by 4 bases. Germline CDR1 SQVTM, CDR2 ANQGSEA.

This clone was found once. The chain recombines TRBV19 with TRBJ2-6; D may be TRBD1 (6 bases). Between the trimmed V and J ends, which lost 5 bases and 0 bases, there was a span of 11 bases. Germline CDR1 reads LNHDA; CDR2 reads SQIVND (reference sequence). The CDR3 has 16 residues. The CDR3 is CASSGGWISGANVLTF. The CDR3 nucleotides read TGTGCCAGTAGTGGGGGCTGGATCTCTGGGGCCAACGTCCTGACTTTC. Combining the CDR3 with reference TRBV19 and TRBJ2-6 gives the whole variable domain DGGITQSPKYLFRKEGQNVTLSCEQNLNHDAMYWYRQDPGQGLRLIYYSQIVNDFQKGDIAEGYSVSREKKESFPLTVTSAQKNPTAFYLCASSGGWISGANVLTFGAGSRLTVL.

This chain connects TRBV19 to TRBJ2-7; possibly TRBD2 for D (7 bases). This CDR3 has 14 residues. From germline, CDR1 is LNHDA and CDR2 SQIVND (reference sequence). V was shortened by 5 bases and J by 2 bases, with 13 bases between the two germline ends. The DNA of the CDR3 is TGTGCCAGTAGTGGACTAGGACAGCCCTACGAGCAGTACTTC. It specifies CASSGLGQPYEQYF. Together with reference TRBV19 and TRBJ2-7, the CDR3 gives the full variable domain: DGGITQSPKYLFRKEGQNVTLSCEQNLNHDAMYWYRQDPGQGLRLIYYSQIVNDFQKGDIAEGYSVSREKKESFPLTVTSAQKNPTAFYLCASSGLGQPYEQYFGPGTRLTVT.

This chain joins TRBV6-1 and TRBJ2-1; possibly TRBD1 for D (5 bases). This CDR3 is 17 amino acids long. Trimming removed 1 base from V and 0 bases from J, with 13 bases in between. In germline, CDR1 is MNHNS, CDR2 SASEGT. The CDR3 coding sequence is TGTGCCAGCAGTGAAGTAGGGGCTTCGAGCTCCTACAATGAGCAGTTCTTC. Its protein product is CASSEVGASSSYNEQFF.